The 14 T cell receptor beta chains listed next were all sequenced from one sample in a study of regulatory T cells in long-lasting Graves disease. Combining iRepertoire HTBI primers with Arm-PCR of CDR3 regions, the authors built TCR beta libraries. MiXCR, run by TCRdb on the multiplex PCR reads, gives a single entry per CDR3 protein. The profile shows approximately 490,000 distinct CDR3 sequences, 16% of them singletons. Time point specified: newly diagnosed GD, antithyroid drugs for less than 3 months. PBMC RNA was the source of the TCR library. The sample was also linked to a second study, of T cells in Graves' hyperthyroidism and ophthalmopathy.

Specimen: peripheral blood mononuclear cells (PBMCs), collected at new diagnosis, from a patient treated with antithyroid drugs. The receptor set was obtained from a man aged 40-50 years with Graves disease.

This clonotype has just a few counts. The CDR3 bases are TGTGCCAGCAGTTACCTCGTGACCGGGACAATTAACAATGAGCAGTTCTTC. Residues: CASSYLVTGTINNEQFF. V usage is TRBV6-2 or TRBV6-3 and J usage is TRBJ2-1, with TRBD1 as a possible D gene (6 bases). V dropped 2 bases and J dropped 5 bases, with 19 bases sitting between them. The germline CDR1 and CDR2 sequences are MNHEY and SVGEGT. There are 17 residues in the CDR3.

The chain joins TRBV12-3 or TRBV12-4 to TRBJ2-1; TRBD2 matches at 12 bases. The CDR3 runs 15 residues. Trimming took 6 bases from V and 8 from J; bases not matched to a gene: 8. The CDR3 DNA sequence: TGTGCCAGCAGCCGCCAGGGGACTAGCGGGTATGAGCAGTTCTTC. This gives the protein CASSRQGTSGYEQFF.

This clonotype appeared many times. The chain uses TRBV12-3 or TRBV12-4 and TRBJ2-3; D is unclear. Deletions cut 5 bases from V and 3 bases from J, with 6 bases between. This CDR3 region has 12 residues. The CDR3 region is CASSDGTDTQYF. Written as DNA, the CDR3 is TGTGCCAGCAGTGACGGGACAGATACGCAGTATTTT.

In its sample, this clonotype was seen many times. The chain links TRBV28 to TRBJ2-7; 8 bases match TRBD2. This CDR3 spans 15 amino acids. The germline gives CDR1 MDHEN, CDR2 SYDVKM. The V gene end was trimmed by 5 bases and the J gene end by 0 bases; junction bases not matched to a gene: 6. For the CDR3, the DNA is TGTGCCAGCAGTGCACTAGCGGCAATCTCCTACGAGCAGTACTTC. Residues: CASSALAAISYEQYF.

The rearrangement joins TRBV19 to TRBJ1-4; D not certain. Trimming took 7 bases from V and 6 from J, leaving 6 bases between them. The CDR3 runs 11 residues. Germline V gives CDR1 LNHDA, CDR2 SQIVND (reference sequence). The CDR3: CASNWDEKLFF. CDR3 DNA: TGTGCCAGTAACTGGGATGAAAAACTGTTTTTT.

The chain links TRBV2 to TRBJ2-3, with 8 positions matching TRBD2. The CDR3 covers 11 residues. V was pared by 10 bases and J by 6 bases, with 3 bases of the junction left unmatched. Per the germline V gene, CDR1 is SNHLY and CDR2 is FYNNEI. The CDR3 loop reads CATRGGDTQYF. The CDR3 nucleotides read TGTGCCACCCGGGGGGGGGATACGCAGTATTTT.

Concerning this clonotype itself: This may be a read error, as it is one base from a much larger clone. This rearrangement joins TRBV29-1 to TRBJ1-1, with D tentatively TRBD1 (6 bases). Deletions cut 6 bases from V and 0 bases from J, with 11 bases between. This CDR3 region has 13 residues. CDR1 is SQVTM, CDR2 ANQGSEA, per germline. CDR3 nucleotide sequence: TGCAGCGTGGGGGGCAGACTGAACACTGAAGCTTTCTTT. Its translation is CSVGGRLNTEAFF.

Many counts were recorded for this clonotype. The chain links TRBV6-1 to TRBJ2-3; possible D gene TRBD2, 5 bases. The CDR3 is made up of 13 amino acids. Trimming shortened V by 7 bases and J by 4 bases, and 12 bases separated the two germline ends. CDR1 is MNHNS, CDR2 SASEGT, per germline. The CDR3, as DNA: TGTGCCAGCAAAGAGGGCCAGGCAGATACGCAGTATTTT. It specifies CASKEGQADTQYF.

V gene TRBV15 combines with J gene TRBJ2-1, with 13 nucleotides matching TRBD2. Germline trimming cut 5 bases from V and 2 bases from J; bases unmatched to any gene: 3. Germline CDR1 is LNHNV and CDR2 is YYDKDF (reference sequence). CDR3 length equals 16 residues. The CDR3 reads CATSPGTSGTYNEQFF. CDR3 bases: TGTGCCACCAGCCCCGGGACTAGCGGGACCTACAATGAGCAGTTCTTC.

The chain couples TRBV4-1 to TRBJ2-3, with 11 bases aligning to TRBD2. Germline loops: CDR1 MGHRA, CDR2 YSYEKL. The junction had 11 bases not matched to a gene; V was cut back by 5 bases and J by 7 bases. This CDR3 region has 16 residues. The CDR3 sequence is CASSSRLAGGPNTQYF. In DNA form, the CDR3 reads TGCGCCAGCAGCTCTAGGTTAGCGGGAGGGCCCAATACGCAGTATTTT.

This chain uses TRBV28 with TRBJ2-2, with 10 nucleotides matching TRBD2. Germline CDR1 and CDR2: MDHEN and SYDVKM. The trim removed 1 base at V and 6 bases at J, leaving 14 bases unmatched. This CDR3 contains 19 residues. The CDR3 DNA follows: TGTGCCAGCAGTTTATTGGCTAGCGGGGGAATATTGATCGCCGGGGAGCTGTTTTTT. It is translated as CASSLLASGGILIAGELFF.

With respect to this clonotype: In this CDR3 the conserved last residue, phenylalanine or tryptophan, is missing, so a read error is likely. The chain uses TRBV7-3 and TRBJ2-5; tentatively, D is TRBD1 or TRBD2 (5 bases each). The germline V gene encodes CDR1 SGHTA and CDR2 FQGTGA. The CDR3 totals 15 residues. Trimming removed 5 bases from V and 2 bases from J, with 15 bases in between. For the CDR3, the DNA is TGTGCCAGCAGCGTGGGGACGGACTTACAAGAGACCCAGTACCTC. It encodes CASSVGTDLQETQYL.

This clonotype was detected a few times. The rearrangement joins TRBV6-1 to TRBJ2-7; the D call may be TRBD1 or TRBD2 (5 bases each). Per germline, CDR1 MNHNS and CDR2 SASEGT. This CDR3 is built from 14 residues. V gave up 5 bases and J gave up 7 bases, with 18 bases separating them. The CDR3 here is CASSNTGTAWEQYF. CDR3 nucleotide sequence: TGTGCCAGCAGTAACACCGGGACCGCCTGGGAGCAGTACTTC.

This clonotype was counted only a few times. The chain couples TRBV30 to TRBJ2-1; no clear D. V was trimmed by 4 bases and J by 0 bases, leaving 4 bases between them. This CDR3 is built from 12 residues. CDR1 is GTSNPN and CDR2 is SVGIG in the germline V gene (reference sequence). The CDR3 spells CAWKDSYNEQFF. CDR3 DNA: TGTGCCTGGAAAGACTCCTACAATGAGCAGTTCTTC. Filled out from reference TRBV30 and TRBJ2-1, the complete variable domain reads SQTIHQWPATLVQPVGSPLSLECTVEGTSNPNLYWYRQAAGRGLQLLFYSVGIGQISSEVPQNLSASRPQDRQFILSSKKLLLSDSGFYLCAWKDSYNEQFFGPGTRLTVL.